This T cell receptor (beta chain) derives from a study of blood T cells in healthy people across ages (dated by TCRdb to the mid-2010s). Turning to the overall study: In model experiments, template switching captured about one uniquely barcoded TCR beta cDNA molecule for every two T cells. The study measured age-related changes in TCR beta repertoire diversity using deep sequencing normalized with unique cDNA molecular identifiers. The donors were divided into four age groups: young (average around 17 years), middle-aged (approximately 39), aged (under 70) and long-lived (about 90). To avoid experimental bias, donors of different ages were spread randomly across the sequencing lanes. Using the same blood draw, the study looked at two additional independent replicas of 1 million unique cDNA reads for two donors, one aged 18 to 29 and the other aged 80 or older.

Per the germline V gene, SNHLY is the CDR1 and FYNNEI is the CDR2. Including cysteine and phenylalanine, the CDR3 has 13 amino acids. Kept here is only the CDR3 DNA, which spans 39 bases and is read in frame from base 1. The V end gives up 6 bases and the J end 5 bases, leaving 4 bases in the junction not matched to a gene. Here is what the overall study found, with its caveats: The CMV infection status of donors was not known, potentially confounding age-related changes in expanded clonotypes. The percentage of naive T cells measured by flow cytometry correlated strongly with observed TCR beta diversity. Compared with the aged group, more naive CD4+ T cells, fewer expanded clones and increased TCR diversity were shown by the long-lived group, suggesting age selection. Estimates of total diversity from one million sequenced T cells were regarded as lower bounds and underestimates. As age increased, observed TCR beta diversity per million T cells dropped in a roughly linear way, and a significant reduction was already evident by age roughly 40. Because profiling used bulk unsorted PBMCs, naive and antigen-experienced compartments could not be compared conclusively.

The library was prepared using 5' RACE. Sequenced on an Illumina HiSeq 2500. A second PCR of about 6 to 11 cycles was run with a J-beta primer mix and a sample-barcoded 5' primer. A template-switch 5' adaptor carrying 12 random nucleotides introduced a unique molecular identifier onto each TCR beta cDNA molecule. At least 2.5 million CDR3-containing paired-end reads were obtained from each sample. First-strand cDNA synthesis was performed from all RNA using the Mint cDNA synthesis kit, with priming by a TRBC-specific oligonucleotide. Following uracil-DNA glycosylase treatment, a first 18-cycle PCR with universal primers M1SS and BC2_uni_R was performed on all cDNA. As for how the authors treated the data: For normalization, 1 million high-quality reads were randomly selected from each sample, with every read carrying a distinct molecular identifier. Reads with shared molecular identifiers were discarded instead of being binned into consensus sequences. CDR3 identification, clonotype clustering and error correction used MiTCR with a Q25 quality threshold and the strictest error-elimination algorithm. A nonparametric unseen species model using Euler transformation provided a lower-bound estimate of total TCR beta diversity. The public reads were reprocessed in TCRdb via fastp at Q25 and MiXCR, keeping in-frame beta chains. Every CDR3 protein is listed once, alongside the most common genes and DNA of its rows. TCRdb assigned the V and J calls; the authors' analysis was not used. The sample includes about 1.4 million distinct CDR3 sequences, with roughly 60% observed a single time. Under 8.5% of the sample goes to the ten largest clones.

The donors were roughly 40 Caucasian individuals from Russia, aged 6 to 90 years, who were systemically healthy. Each donor gave 8 to 10 milliliters of peripheral blood, drawn into EDTA-treated Vacutainer tubes. PBMCs were isolated by Ficoll-Paque density-gradient centrifugation, with at least 7 million obtained per sample. Total RNA, at least 5.5 micrograms per sample, was extracted from PBMCs with Trizol reagent. For every donor, an aliquot of PBMCs went through flow cytometry to measure the percentages of naive CD45RAhigh/CD27high T cells. Note on this clonotype: Its antigen specificity is not known. Base qualities are not provided; no much larger clone lies one nucleotide away.

This clonotype originated in a man aged 18 to 29 in good health. Input material: blood. The chain couples TRBV2 to TRBJ2-7, with 10 junctional bases fitting TRBD2. The nucleotide sequence is TGTGCCAGCAGGCCTAGCGGGAGCAACGAGCAGTACTTC. This gives the protein CASRPSGSNEQYF.